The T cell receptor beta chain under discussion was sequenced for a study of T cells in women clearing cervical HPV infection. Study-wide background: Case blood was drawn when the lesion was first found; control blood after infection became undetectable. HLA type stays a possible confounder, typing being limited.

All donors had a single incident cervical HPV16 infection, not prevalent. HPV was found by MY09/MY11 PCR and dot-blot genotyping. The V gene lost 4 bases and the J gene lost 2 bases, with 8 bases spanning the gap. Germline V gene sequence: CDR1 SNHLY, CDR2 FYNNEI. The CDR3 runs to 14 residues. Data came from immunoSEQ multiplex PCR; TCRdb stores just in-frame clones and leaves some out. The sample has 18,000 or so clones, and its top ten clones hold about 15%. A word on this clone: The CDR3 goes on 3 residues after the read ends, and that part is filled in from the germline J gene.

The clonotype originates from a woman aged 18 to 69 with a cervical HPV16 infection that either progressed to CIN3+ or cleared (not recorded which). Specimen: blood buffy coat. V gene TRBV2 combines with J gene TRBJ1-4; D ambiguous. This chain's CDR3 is CASSVGQTNEKLFF. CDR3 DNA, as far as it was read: TGTGCCAGCAGTGTAGGGCAGACTAATGAAAAA.